This TCR beta chain was captured in a study of immune evolution from preneoplasia to lung adenocarcinoma. Looking at the study overall: HLA loss of heterozygosity: under 7.5% AIS, around 16% MIA, around 33% ADC, none AAH.

Between about 2014 and 2018, patients underwent resection in Japan or China. This table comes from immunoSEQ multiplex PCR, and its TCRdb copy is limited to in-frame clones, with some not included. Altogether roughly 3,500 clones are present, 65% to 85% being singletons, with the ten largest covering 4.5% to 6%. Germline V gives CDR1 ENHRY, CDR2 SYGVKD. Trimming removed 0 bases at V and 5 bases at J, with 4 bases between. The CDR3 spans 12 residues. Source material: FFPE lung adenocarcinoma in situ tissue. The receptor comes from a person aged 70 to 85 with lung adenocarcinoma. This chain joins TRBV10-3 and TRBJ1-1, with D hard to call. CDR3 protein: CAISESGTEAFF. The CDR3 DNA reads TGTGCCATCAGTGAGTCGGGGACTGAAGCTTTCTTT.